This T cell receptor beta chain was sequenced for a study of patients and donors after allogeneic stem cell transplantation. Each CDR3 protein is one row after TCRdb ran MiXCR on the RT-PCR reads. Of roughly 880,000 distinct CDR3 sequences in the sample, about a sixth were seen once. Sequencing input: blood, either unsorted or a sorted T cell fraction (not recorded which). This TCR derives from a human donor who was either an allogeneic HSCT recipient or a stem cell or donor lymphocyte infusion donor (not recorded which). It is not recorded whose cells these are; they may come from a transplant donor.

The CDR3 DNA reads TGTGCCAGCAGCGCTCGGACAGGGGGCAATGGCTATGGCTACACCTTC. As protein: CASSARTGGNGYGYTF. The rearrangement joins TRBV9 to TRBJ1-2; 11 bases match TRBD1. Germline loops: CDR1 SGDLS, CDR2 YYNGEE. The CDR3 has 16 amino acids. V shed 3 bases and J 4 bases; nucleotides not matched to a gene: 8.